The entry that follows covers one T cell receptor (beta chain) sequence. Its recognized antigen is unknown. No quality values exist for individual bases; no much larger clone is one base distant. The sample comes from a study of radiation and T cells in renal cell carcinoma (TCRdb year 2020). Looking at the study overall: Samples came from a clinical trial, in which primary renal cell carcinomas received 15 Gy stereotactic body radiation therapy followed by nephrectomy 4 weeks later. In total, 50 or so samples underwent TCR beta sequencing: about 25 tumors plus 27 peripheral blood samples. Across all 50 or so samples, more than 4,000,000 unique CDR3 nucleotide sequences, encoding about 3,000,000 unique CDR3 amino acid sequences, were identified. The investigation overall reported the following: No pretreatment tumor biopsies were available, so the baseline intratumoral presence of clonotypes could not be determined. Effects of radiation dose or scheduling on the TCR repertoire could not be addressed with the single-armed trial design. Changes in the blood repertoire were not tracked past 4 weeks after treatment. In blood, the top tumor clonotypes increased between baseline and 2 weeks post-radiation and then shrank by 4 weeks, which suggests that tumor-resident clones expanded only transiently.

This specimen's time point label, interpreted: baseline pretreatment blood. Reading the label with the study, this specimen's treatment or condition is: 15 Gy SBRT to primary tumor, nephrectomy 4 weeks later. To follow tumor-enriched clonotypes, peripheral blood was collected serially from radiation-treated patients at baseline and again at 2 weeks and 4 weeks after SBRT. Every patient had renal cell carcinoma of clear cell pathology. The QIAamp DNA Blood Mini Kit (Qiagen) was used to prepare genomic DNA for TCR sequencing. Samples were included in the analyses only if all quality control checks were passed. TCR beta libraries were generated from genomic DNA with the immunoSEQ kit, following the manufacturer's recommendations. To prepare libraries, a first multiplex PCR with proprietary primers was run, followed by a second PCR that added unique barcodes, and a bead cleanup was done after each round. Each sample batch included a kit-provided positive control reaction and a negative control reaction. The final libraries were assessed on an Agilent 4200 TapeStation D1000 ScreenTape, pooled by volume, and quantified by qPCR. Sequencing ran on an Illumina NextSeq500 with a MidOutput 150-cycle cartridge, using 156 Read1 and 15 Index1 cycles with kit custom primers. The pooled library was loaded at 1.0 pM, and around 18% PhiX control was spiked in. As for the original processing: Vendor-processed data were analyzed in R, with a clonotype defined as all T cells sharing the same CDR3 nucleotide sequence. For clone abundance analyses, frequencies were normalized to the 10,000 most abundant clones in each sample. Before analysis, public T cell clones were removed, and these numbered fewer than six per sample on average. Tumor-enriched clonotypes and baseline blood-enriched clonotypes were defined as those with an abundance difference of at least 32-fold between compartments. A beta-binomial differential abundance model was applied to find clonotypes that expanded or contracted between blood time points. The Baroni-Urbani and Buser coefficient was used to measure tumor-blood repertoire similarity, and groups were compared with two-tailed Wilcoxon tests in R. TCRdb mirrors the immuneACCESS table, restricted to in-frame sequences. Some clones are absent from its copies; in checked studies, under half trace to an unresolved V gene, and the reason for the others is unknown. Clonal size and the V and J genes are those of that table, whereas D and trimming came from the DNA. Here the sample has tens of thousands of clones; 70% to 85% occur a single time. The ten most abundant clones make up around 6.7% of the sample.

V and J are trimmed by 5 bases and 4 bases, and the gene matches miss 9 bases of the junction. The CDR3 runs 16 residues from the cysteine to the phenylalanine. Of all the DNA, just the CDR3 is kept, 48 bases in frame from base 1. From the germline V gene, CDR1 is SGHVS and CDR2 is FQNEAQ. The source material was blood, sampled from a patient whose treatment included radiotherapy and nephrectomy. The TCR sequence derives from a man in his fifties or sixties with renal cell carcinoma. The chain employs TRBV7-8 and TRBJ2-1, with 9 junctional bases fitting TRBD2. The CDR3 amino acid sequence is: CASSPLTSGLYNEQFF. The nucleotide sequence reads as follows: TGTGCCAGCAGCCCACTGACTAGCGGCCTATACAATGAGCAGTTCTTC.